This T cell receptor (beta chain) appears in the sequencing data of a study of Graves' ophthalmopathy and Graves' hyperthyroidism. Whole-study context: Peripheral blood sampling preceded any treatment and occurred at initial diagnosis.

Germline values: CDR1 MDHEN, CDR2 SYDVKM. This CDR3 contains 16 residues. After removal of 2 bases from V and 4 bases from J, the junction contained 8 bases not matched to a gene. The TCR beta CDR3 regions underwent amplification from RNA transcripts. A first-round RT-PCR used HTBI primers, followed by a second-round multiplex PCR. TCRdb reprocessed the multiplex PCR reads via MiXCR and lists one record per CDR3 protein. The sample contains 340,000 or so distinct CDR3 sequences, 17% of which appear only once. Moderately to severely active ophthalmopathy under 3 months, CAS at least 3, NOSPECS at least 4. Diagnostic conclusions were grounded in clinical symptoms, serum thyroxine, TRAb, thyroid ultrasound and orbital computed tomography.

The origin of this receptor is an adult man with Graves' ophthalmopathy. This chain joins TRBV28 and TRBJ1-5, with 7 bases that match TRBD1. Sequencing was done on a sample of peripheral blood. Written as DNA, the CDR3 is TGTGCCAGCAGTTTACGCCGACAGGGAAGGAATCAGCCCCAGCATTTT. Translating gives CASSLRRQGRNQPQHF. Based on the CDR3 plus reference TRBV28 and TRBJ1-5, the full variable domain is DVKVTQSSRYLVKRTGEKVFLECVQDMDHENMFWYRQDPGLGLRLIYFSYDVKMKEKGDIPEGYSVSREKKERFSLILESASTNQTSMYLCASSLRRQGRNQPQHFGDGTRLSIL.